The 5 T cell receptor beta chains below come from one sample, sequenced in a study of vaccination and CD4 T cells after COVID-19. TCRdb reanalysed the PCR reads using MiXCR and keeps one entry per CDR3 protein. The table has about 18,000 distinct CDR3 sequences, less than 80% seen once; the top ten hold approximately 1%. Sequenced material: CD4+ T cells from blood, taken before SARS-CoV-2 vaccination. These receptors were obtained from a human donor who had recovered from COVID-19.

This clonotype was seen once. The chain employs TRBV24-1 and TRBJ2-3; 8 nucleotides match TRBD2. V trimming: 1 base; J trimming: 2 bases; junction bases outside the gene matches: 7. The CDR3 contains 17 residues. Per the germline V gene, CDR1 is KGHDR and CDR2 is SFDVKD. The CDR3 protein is CATSDLRLACYTDTQYF. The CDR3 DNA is TGTGCCACCAGTGATTTACGACTAGCGTGCTACACAGATACGCAGTATTTT.

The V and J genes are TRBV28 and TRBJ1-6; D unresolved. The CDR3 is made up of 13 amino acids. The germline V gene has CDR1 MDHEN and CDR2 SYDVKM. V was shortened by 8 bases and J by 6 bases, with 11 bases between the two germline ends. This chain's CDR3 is CASAKGPNSPLHF. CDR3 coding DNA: TGTGCCAGCGCTAAAGGGCCTAATTCACCCCTCCACTTT.

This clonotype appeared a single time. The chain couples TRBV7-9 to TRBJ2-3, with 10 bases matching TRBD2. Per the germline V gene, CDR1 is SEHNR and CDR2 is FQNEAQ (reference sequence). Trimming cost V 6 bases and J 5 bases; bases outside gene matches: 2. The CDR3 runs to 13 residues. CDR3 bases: TGTGCCAGCAGTTGGACTAGCGGAGATACGCAGTATTTT. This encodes CASSWTSGDTQYF. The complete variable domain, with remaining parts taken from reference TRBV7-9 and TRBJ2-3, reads DTGVSQNPRHKITKRGQNVTFRCDPISEHNRLYWYRQTLGQGPEFLTYFQNEAQLEKSRLLSDRFSAERPKGSFSTLEIQRTEQGDSAMYLCASSWTSGDTQYFGPGTRLTVL.

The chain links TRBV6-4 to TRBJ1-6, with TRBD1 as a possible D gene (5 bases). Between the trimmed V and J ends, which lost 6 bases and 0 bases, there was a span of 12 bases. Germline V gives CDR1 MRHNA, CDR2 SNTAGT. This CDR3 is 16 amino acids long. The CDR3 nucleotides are TGTGCCAGCAGAGACAGTAGGAGCTCCTATAATTCACCCCTCCACTTT. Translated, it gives CASRDSRSSYNSPLHF.

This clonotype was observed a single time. The CDR3 DNA follows: TGCGCCAGCAGGGTAACCACATCCTACAATGAGCAGTTCTTC. Translating it yields CASRVTTSYNEQFF. This chain uses TRBV5-1 with TRBJ2-1; no clear D gene. The germline V gene encodes CDR1 SGHRS and CDR2 YFSETQ. The ends were cut back, 5 bases at V and 1 base at J, with 10 bases in the middle. CDR3 length equals 14 residues.